This TCR beta chain was recorded in a study of shared clonotypes between healthy human individuals (dated by TCRdb to the early 2020s). About the study as a whole: The cohort included a few men and two women between 18 and 49 years of age. To estimate repertoire size and how much clonotypes are shared between individuals, the study performed deep sequencing of blood TCR repertoires from about five healthy adults. Libraries were prepared and TCR repertoires were sequenced by different laboratories using diverse techniques, in order to increase sequencing depth and limit assay-specific biases. Leukapheresis yielded between about 0.85 and 10 billion PBMCs per donor. Per donor, three plates each were used for CD4 naive and CD4 memory, two for CD8 naive, and one for CD8 memory.

The paper as a whole reports these results and caveats: Clonotypes shared by all four sorted-subset donors showed higher generation probabilities than non-shared clonotypes. Naive subsets generally had larger estimated clonotype richness than memory subsets. When four donors were compared, the shared fraction of clonotypes was about 5.5% for naive CD4, approximately 3.3% for naive CD8, about 2.5% for memory CD4, and around 0.4% for memory CD8. Sampling was limited to blood, and TCR repertoires in tissue likely differ from TCR repertoires in blood. Pairwise subsampling indicated that sequencing depth was expected to affect the degree of clonotype sharing among donors. Even with the large sequencing depth, rarefaction of the sorted-subset datasets indicated that sequencing was incomplete. The small number of donors limited the genetic and exposure-history diversity represented.

Remarks on this clone: Its antigen specificity is not known. No much larger clone exists at a distance of one base, and base qualities are not known.

The donors were healthy, HIV-negative adults with no recently reported acute infections or vaccinations. All donors were Caucasian adults living in Nashville, Tennessee, USA. CD4+ T cells were enriched by magnetic negative selection, after which naive cells were positively selected on CD45RA and the negative fraction was taken as the memory subset. Blood was obtained by leukapheresis, after which PBMCs were separated by Ficoll-Histopaque density gradient centrifugation and cryopreserved in liquid nitrogen vapor phase. Purity and quantity of every magnetically sorted T cell population were checked by analytical flow cytometry. Genomic DNA was isolated from each sorted fraction and quantified by UV absorbance on a Nanodrop 2000c. Using the deep immunoSEQ assay, TCR CDR3 regions were amplified from genomic DNA by multiplex PCR. Genomic DNA extracted from each cell subset was distributed evenly over all wells of several immunoSEQ 96-well plates, and each plate served as one replicate. For sorted subsets, around 200 ng genomic DNA, equal to 30,000 or so T cell genomes, was loaded into each replicate PCR. Purified libraries were measured with a Qubit 3.0 fluorometer, size-checked on a Bioanalyzer 2100, and measured again with the KAPA Library Quantification kit. A separate single-read 150-cycle Illumina NextSeq 550 flow cell was used to sequence each immunoSEQ 96-well plate. The authors' analysis ran thus. Because the immunoSEQ output held only junctional sequences and lacked quality scores, the filtering could not match the filtering applied to full-length reads. Sequences were annotated with PyIR, a Python wrapper for IgBLAST v1.9, using IMGT germline references to assign V/J genes and CDR3. Reads with weak V/J assignments (E-value above 1e-6), missing CDR3, stop codons, out-of-frame junctions, or ambiguous translated residues were removed. V3J clonotypes were defined by identical inferred V gene, J gene, and CDR3 amino acid sequence. To compute the percentage overlap between repertoires, the number of shared unique clonotypes was divided by the size of the smaller repertoire. Repertoire richness was assessed with RTK rarefaction, the Chao1 estimator, and Recon v2.1 estimates of unobserved clonotypes. For all TCRbeta clonotypes obtained by the gDNA method from a few donors, generation probabilities were computed with OLGA. Imported from immuneACCESS, the table was reduced by TCRdb to in-frame sequences with V and J called. These copies leave out some clones; in studies compared against another copy, an unresolved V gene accounts for under half, and the cause of the remainder is not known. That table furnishes V, J and clone size, whereas the DNA furnished D and trimming. This sample comprises around 2.5 million clones, roughly 93% of them detected only once. The top ten constitute around 0.4% of the sample.

Inclusive of the bounding cysteine and phenylalanine, the CDR3 is 13 residues long. The retained sequence is limited to the CDR3, 39 bases, with the frame set at the first base. CDR1 is given as SGHTA and CDR2 as FQGNSA, both from the germline V gene. Trimming at the junction amounts to 5 bases on V and 2 bases on J, and the germline ends lie 10 bases apart. The rearrangement combines TRBV7-2 with TRBJ2-7, with the D segment identity uncertain. The material sequenced was naive CD4+ T cells from PBMCs. The cell subset or site tag for this specimen amounts to: CD45RA+ positively selected. The sequence was collected from a man between 18 and 29 years old in good health. Some clones in this sample may be carry-over from other donors' samples. Here the CDR3 is given as CASSPRQAYEQYF. The nucleotide sequence reads TGTGCCAGCAGCCCACGCCAGGCCTACGAGCAGTACTTC. The CDR3, completed at both ends by the reference TRBV7-2 and TRBJ2-7 genes, gives the full variable domain GAGVSQSPSNKVTEKGKDVELRCDPISGHTALYWYRQSLGQGLEFLIYFQGNSAPDKSGLPSDRFSAERTGGSVSTLTIQRTQQEDSAVYLCASSPRQAYEQYFGPGTRLTVT.